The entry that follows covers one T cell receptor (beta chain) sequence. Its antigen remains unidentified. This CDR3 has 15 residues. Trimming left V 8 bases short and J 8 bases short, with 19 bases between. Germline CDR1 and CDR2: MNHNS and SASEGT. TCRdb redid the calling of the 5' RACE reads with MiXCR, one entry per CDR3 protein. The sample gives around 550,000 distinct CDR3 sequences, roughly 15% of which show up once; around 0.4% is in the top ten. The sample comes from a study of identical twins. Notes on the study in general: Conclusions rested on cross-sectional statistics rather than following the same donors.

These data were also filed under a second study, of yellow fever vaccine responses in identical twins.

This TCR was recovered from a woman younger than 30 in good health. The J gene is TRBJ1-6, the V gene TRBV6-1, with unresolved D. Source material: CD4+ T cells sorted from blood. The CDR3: CASSTGSATYSPLHF. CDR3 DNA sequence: TGTGCCAGCTCAACGGGGTCAGCGACCTATTCACCCCTCCACTTT.